The T cell receptor beta chain described here comes from a study of CD8 T cells in Susac syndrome. Random hexamers were used to reverse transcribe the RNA input (0.5 to 1 ug). TCRdb re-analysed the immunoSEQ multiplex PCR reads in MiXCR, keeping a single row per CDR3 protein. The repertoire holds about 83,000 distinct CDR3 sequences, with roughly 96% as singletons. This CDR3 is 14 amino acids long. Between the trimmed V and J ends, which lost 0 bases and 0 bases, there was a span of 6 bases. Germline CDR1 reads PRHDT; CDR2 reads FYEKMQ (reference sequence). The chain combines TRBV13 with TRBJ2-7, with D unresolved. The sequence derives from a human donor with Susac syndrome. Sequences were obtained from CD8+ T cells from PBMCs. The CDR3 sequence is CASSLGRSSYEQYV. The CDR3 DNA reads TGTGCCAGCAGCTTAGGTAGAAGCTCCTACGAGCAGTACGTC.